This T cell receptor beta chain was profiled in a study of cytomegalovirus exposure and HLA in healthy donors (dated by TCRdb to 2016 to 2017). Background for the entire study: According to a later analysis, the roughly 130 validation repertoires were produced on the same platform as the approximately 600 repertoires of the first cohort. Besides the first cohort of more than 650 subjects, a separate validation cohort made up of over a hundred different subjects was used. The study was designed to test whether signatures of past pathogen exposure could be identified by cataloging public T cell receptors. To predict cytomegalovirus infection status, the study combined high-throughput TCR immunosequencing, statistical association of individual TCRs with disease status, and machine learning. Study-wide findings and limitations: Subsequent analysis determined that TCRs grouped into clusters in the first cohort also showed a tendency toward co-occurrence across the 120 validation repertoires, and 94% of cluster scores exceeded 0. Most TCR sequences were seen in very few donors, while some public TCRs were found in many individuals. The authors suggested that the approach could potentially be generalized to other disease states and immunological phenotypes. In both the original and validation cohorts, the classifier was reported to diagnose cytomegalovirus status with high specificity and sensitivity. In vitro tests confirmed that a few of the cytomegalovirus-associated TCR beta chains recognize cytomegalovirus antigens. The study listed 150 to 200 TCR beta chains as associated with cytomegalovirus. The validation cohort had no HLA typing available for a later analysis, so co-occurrence within that cohort was assessed over all 120 or so repertoires.

About this clone: Which antigen it targets is not known. No base qualities exist here, and no much larger clone lies one base off it.

The library was made by the immunoSEQ multiplex PCR assay. The original methods were these. A statistical classification framework was built for diagnosing cytomegalovirus status from the catalog of TCR beta chain sequences. TCRdb obtained this table from immuneACCESS and retained in-frame rearrangements with V and J assigned. These tables miss some clones; where compared with another copy, unresolved V genes account for less than half of the shortfall, and the remainder is unexplained. The V and J calls and the clone size are those of that table, but D and trimming were determined from the DNA. Present in this sample are around 150,000 clones, roughly four fifths of which were seen just once. The ten most abundant clones make up 25% to 30% of the sample. The donors were included in the validation cohort of approximately 130 subjects, a group kept apart from the roughly 680-subject first cohort.

V lost 6 bases and J lost 2 bases, and the count of bases not matched to a germline gene is 3. The CDR3, cysteine through phenylalanine, is 14 amino acids long. Of all the DNA, just the CDR3 is kept, 42 bases in frame from base 1. Sequences SNHLY (CDR1) and FYNNEI (CDR2) are obtained from the germline V gene. Material for sequencing was PBMCs. Rearrangement joined TRBV2 to TRBJ1-4; 7 central bases correspond to TRBD1. The TCR originated in a man aged 25-45 years in good health and CMV-seropositive. The CDR3 region reads CASRGDSTNEKLFF. The sequenced DNA is TGTGCCAGCAGGGGGGACAGTACTAATGAAAAACTGTTTTTT.